Given below is one TCR beta chain in context. The germline gives CDR1 MNHNY, CDR2 SVGAGI (reference sequence). Trimming cost V 11 bases and J 0 bases, with 14 bases left between them. This CDR3 is built from 13 residues. A Seattle source enrolled patients during active infection and followed them longitudinally. TCRdb's copy holds only in-frame clones and misses some; the assay was immunoSEQ multiplex PCR. In the table there are around 210,000 clones, approximately 85% of which are singletons. The sample is drawn from a study of blood T cell repertoires in COVID-19. Study-level information: Samples taken during acute and convalescent COVID-19 were collected in the United States, Italy and Spain.

Sequences were obtained from peripheral blood. J is TRBJ2-7 and V is TRBV6-6; D is ambiguous. This TCR came from a man aged 50 to 59 with COVID-19, enrolled during active disease. The CDR3 reads CAGVARSSYEQYF. CDR3 nucleotides: TGTGCCGGAGTGGCAAGGAGCTCCTACGAGCAGTACTTC.